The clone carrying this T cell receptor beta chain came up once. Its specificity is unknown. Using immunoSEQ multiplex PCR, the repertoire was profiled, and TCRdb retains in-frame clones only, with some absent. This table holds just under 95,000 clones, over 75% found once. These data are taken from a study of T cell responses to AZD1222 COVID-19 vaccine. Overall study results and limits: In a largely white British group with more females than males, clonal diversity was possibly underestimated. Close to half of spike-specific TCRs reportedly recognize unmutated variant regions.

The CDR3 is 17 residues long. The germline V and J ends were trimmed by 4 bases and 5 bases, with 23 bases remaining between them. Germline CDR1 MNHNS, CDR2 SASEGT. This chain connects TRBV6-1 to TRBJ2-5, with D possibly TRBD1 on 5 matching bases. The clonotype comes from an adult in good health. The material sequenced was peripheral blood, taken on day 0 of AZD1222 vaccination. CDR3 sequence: CASSARRILRGPETQYF. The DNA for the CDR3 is TGTGCCAGCAGTGCGCGACGTATTTTAAGGGGCCCGGAGACCCAGTACTTC.